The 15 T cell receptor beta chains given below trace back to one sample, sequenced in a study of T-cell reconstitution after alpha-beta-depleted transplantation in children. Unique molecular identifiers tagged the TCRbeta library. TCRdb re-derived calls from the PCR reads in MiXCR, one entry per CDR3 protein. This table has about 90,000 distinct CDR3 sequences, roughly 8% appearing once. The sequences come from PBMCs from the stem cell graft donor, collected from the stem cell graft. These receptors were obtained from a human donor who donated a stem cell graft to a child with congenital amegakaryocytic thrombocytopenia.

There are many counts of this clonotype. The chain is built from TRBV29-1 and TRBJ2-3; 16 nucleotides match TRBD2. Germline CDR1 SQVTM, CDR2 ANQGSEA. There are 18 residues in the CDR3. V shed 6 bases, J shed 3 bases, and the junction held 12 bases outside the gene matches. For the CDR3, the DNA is TGCAGCGTCCCAACCGGGACTAGCGGGGGGGGTTGGACAGATACGCAGTATTTT. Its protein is CSVPTGTSGGGWTDTQYF.

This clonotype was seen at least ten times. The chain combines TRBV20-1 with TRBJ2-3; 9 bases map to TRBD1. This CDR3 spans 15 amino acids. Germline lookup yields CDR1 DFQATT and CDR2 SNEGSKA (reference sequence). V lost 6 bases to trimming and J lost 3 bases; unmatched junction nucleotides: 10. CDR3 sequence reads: CSAGQGSPKTDTQYF. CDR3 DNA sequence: TGCAGTGCCGGACAGGGGTCACCTAAGACAGATACGCAGTATTTT.

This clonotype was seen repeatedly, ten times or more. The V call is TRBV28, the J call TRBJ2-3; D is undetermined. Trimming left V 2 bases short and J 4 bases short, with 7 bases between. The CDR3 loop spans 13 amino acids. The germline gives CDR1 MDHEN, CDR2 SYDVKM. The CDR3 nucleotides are TGTGCCAGCAGTTTACCCGGGCCAGATACGCAGTATTTT. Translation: CASSLPGPDTQYF.

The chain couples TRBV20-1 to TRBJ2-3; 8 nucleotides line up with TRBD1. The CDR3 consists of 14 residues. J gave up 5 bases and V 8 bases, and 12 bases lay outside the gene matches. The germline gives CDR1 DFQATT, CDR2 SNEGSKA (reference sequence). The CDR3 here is CSPNIWTGIDTQYF. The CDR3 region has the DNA TGCAGTCCAAACATTTGGACAGGGATAGATACGCAGTATTTT.

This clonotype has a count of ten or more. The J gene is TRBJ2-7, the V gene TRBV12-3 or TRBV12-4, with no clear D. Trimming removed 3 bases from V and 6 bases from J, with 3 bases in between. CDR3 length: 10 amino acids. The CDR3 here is CASSLTEQYF. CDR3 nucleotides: TGTGCCAGCAGTTTGACCGAGCAGTACTTC.

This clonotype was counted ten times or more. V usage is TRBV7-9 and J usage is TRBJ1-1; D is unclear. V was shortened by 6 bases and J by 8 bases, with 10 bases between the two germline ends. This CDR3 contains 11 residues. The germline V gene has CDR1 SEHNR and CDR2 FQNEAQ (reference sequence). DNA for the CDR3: TGTGCCAGCAGTCATCAATGGGAAGCTTTCTTT. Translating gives CASSHQWEAFF.

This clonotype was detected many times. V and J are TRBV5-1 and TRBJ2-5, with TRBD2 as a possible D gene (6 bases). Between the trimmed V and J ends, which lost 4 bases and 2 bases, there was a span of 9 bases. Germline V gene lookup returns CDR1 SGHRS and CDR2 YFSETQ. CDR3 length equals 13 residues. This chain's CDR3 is CASSTGTQETQYF. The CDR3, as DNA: TGCGCCAGCAGCACGGGGACTCAAGAGACCCAGTACTTC.

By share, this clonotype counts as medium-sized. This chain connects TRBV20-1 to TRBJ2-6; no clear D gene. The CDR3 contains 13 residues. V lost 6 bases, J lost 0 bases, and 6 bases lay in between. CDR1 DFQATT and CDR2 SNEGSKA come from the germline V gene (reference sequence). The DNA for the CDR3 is TGCAGTGCGCGCATCTCTGGGGCCAACGTCCTGACTTTC. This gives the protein CSARISGANVLTF.

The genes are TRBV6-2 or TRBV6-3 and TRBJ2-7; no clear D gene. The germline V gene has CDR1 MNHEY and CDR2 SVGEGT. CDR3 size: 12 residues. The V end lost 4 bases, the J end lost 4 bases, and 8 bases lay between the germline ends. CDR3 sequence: CASSWNEYEQYF. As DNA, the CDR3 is TGTGCCAGCAGTTGGAACGAATACGAGCAGTACTTC.

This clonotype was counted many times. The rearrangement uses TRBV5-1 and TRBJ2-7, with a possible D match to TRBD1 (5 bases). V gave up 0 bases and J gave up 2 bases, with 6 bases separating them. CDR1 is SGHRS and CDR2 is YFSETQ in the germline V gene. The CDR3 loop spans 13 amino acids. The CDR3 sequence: CASSLAGTYEQYF. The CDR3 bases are TGCGCCAGCAGCTTGGCAGGGACCTACGAGCAGTACTTC. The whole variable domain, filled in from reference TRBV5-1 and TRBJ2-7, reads KAGVTQTPRYLIKTRGQQVTLSCSPISGHRSVSWYQQTPGQGLQFLFEYFSETQRNKGNFPGRFSGRQFSNSRSEMNVSTLELGDSALYLCASSLAGTYEQYFGPGTRLTVT.

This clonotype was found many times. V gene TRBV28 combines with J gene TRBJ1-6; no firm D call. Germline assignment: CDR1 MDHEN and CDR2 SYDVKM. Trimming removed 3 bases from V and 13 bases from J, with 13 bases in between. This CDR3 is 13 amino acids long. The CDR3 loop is CASSFVSSGPLHF. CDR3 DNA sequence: TGTGCCAGCAGTTTTGTATCCTCGGGGCCCCTCCACTTT.

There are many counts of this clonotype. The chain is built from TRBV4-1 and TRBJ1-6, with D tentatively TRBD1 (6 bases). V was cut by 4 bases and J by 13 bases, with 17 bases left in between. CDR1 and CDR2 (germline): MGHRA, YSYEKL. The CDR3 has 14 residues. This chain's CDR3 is CASSPEGEISPLHF. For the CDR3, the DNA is TGCGCCAGCAGCCCAGAGGGGGAGATATCGCCCCTCCACTTT.

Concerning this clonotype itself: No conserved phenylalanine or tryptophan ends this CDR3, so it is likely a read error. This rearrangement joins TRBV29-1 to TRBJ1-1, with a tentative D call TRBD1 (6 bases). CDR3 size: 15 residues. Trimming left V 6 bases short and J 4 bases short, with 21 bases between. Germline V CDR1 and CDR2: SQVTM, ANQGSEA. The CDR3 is CSVRGGPGMGTEAFL. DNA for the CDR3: TGCAGCGTCCGAGGGGGTCCAGGTATGGGCACTGAAGCTTTCTTG.

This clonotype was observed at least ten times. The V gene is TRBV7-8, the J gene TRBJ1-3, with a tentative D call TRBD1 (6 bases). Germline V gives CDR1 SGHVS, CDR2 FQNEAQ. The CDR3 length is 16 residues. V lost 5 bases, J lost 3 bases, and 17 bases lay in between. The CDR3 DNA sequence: TGTGCCAGCAGCGTTACCGGAAGGGGGAGTGGAAACACCATATATTTT. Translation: CASSVTGRGSGNTIYF.

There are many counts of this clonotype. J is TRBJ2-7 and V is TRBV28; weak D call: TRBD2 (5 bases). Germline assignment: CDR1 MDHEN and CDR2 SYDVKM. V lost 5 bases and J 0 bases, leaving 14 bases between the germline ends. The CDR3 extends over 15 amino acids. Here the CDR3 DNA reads TGTGCCAGCAGTCCCAAGGGTCGGGGCTCCTACGAGCAGTACTTC. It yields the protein CASSPKGRGSYEQYF. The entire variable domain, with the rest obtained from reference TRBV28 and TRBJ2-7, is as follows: DVKVTQSSRYLVKRTGEKVFLECVQDMDHENMFWYRQDPGLGLRLIYFSYDVKMKEKGDIPEGYSVSREKKERFSLILESASTNQTSMYLCASSPKGRGSYEQYFGPGTRLTVT.